This TCR beta chain originates from a study of CD4 T cells in relation to SARS-CoV-2 and coronaviruses. Method: immunoSEQ multiplex PCR; TCRdb's copy keeps in-frame clones and lacks some. The sample includes approximately 16,000 clones, about 80% seen only once; the top ten take about a tenth. Before the COVID-19 pandemic, during about 2010-2018, CD4+ T cells were taken from unexposed donors. CD4+ T cells were isolated from the cells after about ten days of culture. J was trimmed by 2 bases and V by 0 bases; bases with no gene match: 3. Germline V gene lookup returns CDR1 GTSNPN and CDR2 SVGIG (reference sequence). The CDR3 totals 14 residues. On this clone: Its antigen is unidentified.

The origin of this receptor is a human donor in good health. Sequencing was carried out using CD4+ T cells from PBMCs, cultured in vitro. The chain joins TRBV30 to TRBJ2-7; 8 bases are shared with TRBD1. This chain's CDR3 is CAWSVQQGAYEQYF. The CDR3 bases are TGTGCCTGGAGTGTACAACAGGGGGCCTACGAGCAGTACTTC.